The clone carrying this T cell receptor beta chain was observed many times. Antigen: not known. These data belong to a study of T cell repertoires in cytomegalovirus infection. Study as a whole: Public TCR beta signatures indicated both CMV infection and matching HLA type. Study conclusions and caveats: The cumulative frequency of public TCR beta families distinguished individuals who carried CMV together with the relevant HLA.

J gave up 6 bases and V 5 bases, and 11 bases lay outside the gene matches. Per the germline V gene, CDR1 is MDHEN and CDR2 is SYDVKM. CDR3 length: 16 residues. TCRdb independently ran MiXCR on the reads; one entry per CDR3 protein. The data show 300,000 to 400,000 distinct CDR3 sequences, with 9% to 9.5% seen just once and 3.5% to 4.5% held by the top ten. Sequencing was carried out using PBMCs. The source of this sequence is a human donor in good health (CMV status not recorded). Some clones in this sample may be carry-over from other donors' samples. The chain has TRBV28 and TRBJ2-7; 12 positions agree with TRBD2. For the CDR3, the DNA is TGTGCCAGCAGTCCCCACGGACTAGCGGGATCTCCCGAGCAGTACTTC. Translation: CASSPHGLAGSPEQYF.